Each of the 15 T cell receptor beta chains below was sequenced from the same sample in a study of shared clonotypes between healthy human individuals (dated by TCRdb to the early 2020s). The protocol used for the library was the immunoSEQ multiplex PCR assay. This immuneACCESS table, as held by TCRdb, lists in-frame sequences with V and J called but not all clones. Of the missing ones, under half trace to an unresolved V gene in checked studies; the others have no known cause. Within this sample are 2 million to 2.5 million clones, with around 95% of them counted one time only. The top ten clones comprise roughly 0.13% of the sample. The sequencing input was naive CD4+ T cells sorted from blood. The cell subset or site label here, explained by the study, means: CD45RA+ positively selected. These receptors all come from a man between 18 and 29 years old in good health.

The rearrangement links TRBV18 to TRBJ2-5; D is possibly TRBD2 (6 bases). V was pared by 3 bases and J by 5 bases, with 16 bases between. The CDR3 is 15 amino acids. In germline, CDR1 is KGHSH, CDR2 LQKENI. Here the CDR3 reads CASSPERGSGETQYF. The CDR3 DNA follows: TGTGCCAGCTCACCCGAACGGGGGAGCGGGGAGACCCAGTACTTC.

The sample holds one count of this clone. J is TRBJ1-5 and V is TRBV6-1, with 7 positions matching TRBD1. There are 14 residues in the CDR3. Germline V gene lookup returns CDR1 MNHNS and CDR2 SASEGT. After removal of 2 bases from V and 5 bases from J, the junction contained 3 bases not matched to a gene. For the CDR3, the DNA is TGTGCCAGCAGTGAACAGGGGGGATATCAGCCCCAGCATTTT. This gives the protein CASSEQGGYQPQHF.

The CDR3: CAIREGYSNQPQHF. The CDR3, as DNA: TGTGCCATCAGGGAGGGTTATAGCAATCAGCCCCAGCATTTT. V is TRBV10-3 and J is TRBJ1-5; unclear D gene. With 6 bases removed from V and 0 bases from J, the gap between germline ends came to 9 bases. The length of the CDR3 is 14 residues. The germline V gene has CDR1 ENHRY and CDR2 SYGVKD.

The chain joins TRBV30 to TRBJ2-3, with unresolved D. The CDR3 is made up of 13 amino acids. The V gene's germline CDR1 is GTSNPN and CDR2 SVGIG (reference sequence). Between the trimmed V and J ends, which lost 2 bases and 3 bases, there was a span of 9 bases. The CDR3 region is CAWSLKGTDTQYF. CDR3 in DNA: TGTGCCTGGAGTCTAAAGGGTACAGATACGCAGTATTTT.

The chain combines TRBV10-3 with TRBJ1-6; TRBD1 aligns across 7 bases. Germline V CDR1 and CDR2: ENHRY, SYGVKD. This CDR3 region has 14 residues. V trimming: 6 bases; J trimming: 4 bases; junction bases outside the gene matches: 3. The CDR3 coding sequence is TGTGCCATCAGCCAACAGGGGTATAATTCACCCCTCCACTTT. This encodes CAISQQGYNSPLHF.

The CDR3 here is CAITSGGDNEQFF. DNA of the CDR3: TGTGCCATCACTAGCGGGGGGGACAATGAGCAGTTCTTC. V is TRBV10-3 and J is TRBJ2-1; 12 positions agree with TRBD2. The germline V gene encodes CDR1 ENHRY and CDR2 SYGVKD. This CDR3 has 13 residues. V was clipped by 7 bases and J by 5 bases; unmatched bases: 0.

This clone was counted between two and nine times. V gene TRBV9 combines with J gene TRBJ1-6, with D possibly matching TRBD1 (6 bases). V lost 1 base, J lost 10 bases, and 15 bases lay in between. The germline V gene encodes CDR1 SGDLS and CDR2 YYNGEE. CDR3 length: 15 amino acids. DNA of the CDR3: TGTGCCAGCAGCGTAAGGGGGGGACTGGAATCACCCCTCCACTTT. Its translation: CASSVRGGLESPLHF.

For the CDR3, the DNA is TGTGCCAGCAGCCAGAAACCGGGACAGGGACCCTACGAGCAGTACTTC. Translation gives CASSQKPGQGPYEQYF. The V call is TRBV14, the J call TRBJ2-7; 9 bases agree with TRBD1. Germline V gene data show CDR1 as SGHDN and CDR2 as FVKESK. Trimming removed 3 bases from V and 2 bases from J; junction bases left unmatched: 8. This CDR3 contains 16 residues.

The gene calls are TRBV5-4 and TRBJ2-1; TRBD1 is a possible D gene (6 bases). The length of the CDR3 is 12 residues. CDR1 is SGHNT, CDR2 YYREEE, per germline (reference sequence). The V and J ends lost 2 bases and 9 bases respectively, with 9 bases between them. CDR3 DNA: TGTGCCAGCAGCTTACAGGGTGGTGAGCAGTTCTTC. Its translation: CASSLQGGEQFF.

This sequence joins TRBV5-4 and TRBJ2-6, with 8 bases fitting TRBD1. The CDR3 spans 15 residues. Per germline, CDR1 SGHNT and CDR2 YYREEE (reference sequence). The ends lost 4 bases at V and 9 bases at J; junction bases unmatched: 9. Here the CDR3 reads CASSPGTGYYNVLTF. For the CDR3, the DNA is TGTGCCAGCAGCCCAGGGACAGGATACTACAACGTCCTGACTTTC.

The chain couples TRBV19 to TRBJ1-1; D gene ambiguous. This CDR3 spans 15 amino acids. CDR1 is LNHDA, CDR2 SQIVND, per germline (reference sequence). V lost 4 bases and J lost 5, with 17 bases in between. The CDR3 DNA reads TGTGCCAGTAGTACCCCACGCGATGGTAGGACTGAAGCTTTCTTT. Translating gives CASSTPRDGRTEAFF.

The chain joins TRBV5-6 to TRBJ2-3; D is uncertain. V dropped 0 bases and J dropped 0 bases, with 11 bases sitting between them. The CDR3 sequence is 16 residues long. Per germline, CDR1 SGHDT and CDR2 YYEEEE. DNA of the CDR3: TGTGCCAGCAGCTTGGGGCAACTAACCAGCACAGATACGCAGTATTTT. It yields the protein CASSLGQLTSTDTQYF.

This clone appeared once. Other nucleotide sequences in the sample specify the same CDR3. The V call is TRBV28, the J call TRBJ1-2; 8 bases fit TRBD1. The V and J ends lost 2 bases and 4 bases, in that order; junction bases with no gene match: 0. The V gene's germline CDR1 is MDHEN and CDR2 SYDVKM. CDR3 length: 13 amino acids. The CDR3 sequence is CASSLTGGYGYTF. The CDR3 region has the DNA TGTGCCAGCAGTTTAACAGGGGGCTATGGCTACACCTTC.

The V gene is TRBV7-9, the J gene TRBJ2-3; D remains ambiguous. The CDR3 is 15 residues long. V gave up 5 bases and J gave up 3 bases, with 15 bases separating them. Germline CDR1 is SEHNR and CDR2 is FQNEAQ (reference sequence). CDR3 bases: TGTGCCAGCAGCAGGGCTCGGTTGGGAACAGATACGCAGTATTTT. Residues: CASSRARLGTDTQYF. Looking up the rest from reference TRBV7-9 and TRBJ2-3 gives the full variable domain: DTGVSQNPRHKITKRGQNVTFRCDPISEHNRLYWYRQTLGQGPEFLTYFQNEAQLEKSRLLSDRFSAERPKGSFSTLEIQRTEQGDSAMYLCASSRARLGTDTQYFGPGTRLTVL.

The rearrangement uses TRBV25-1 and TRBJ2-1, with 10 positions matching TRBD2. Germline assignment: CDR1 MGHDK and CDR2 SYGVNS. The CDR3 totals 14 residues. J was trimmed by 5 bases and V by 7 bases; bases with no gene match: 5. The CDR3 sequence is CASTGLAENNEQFF. CDR3 bases: TGTGCCAGCACCGGACTAGCGGAAAACAATGAGCAGTTCTTC.